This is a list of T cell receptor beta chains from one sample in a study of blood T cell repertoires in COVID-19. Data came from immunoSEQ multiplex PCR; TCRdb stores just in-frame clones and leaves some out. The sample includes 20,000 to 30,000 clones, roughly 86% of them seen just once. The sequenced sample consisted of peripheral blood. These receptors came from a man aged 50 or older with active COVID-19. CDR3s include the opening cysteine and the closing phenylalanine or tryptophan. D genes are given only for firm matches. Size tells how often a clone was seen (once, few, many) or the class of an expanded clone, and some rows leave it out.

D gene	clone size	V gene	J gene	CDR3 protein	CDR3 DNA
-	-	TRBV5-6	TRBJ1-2	CASSLSGVLPNYGYTF	TGTGCCAGCAGCTTGAGCGGCGTCCTTCCTAACTATGGCTACACCTTC
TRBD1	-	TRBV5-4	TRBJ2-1	CASSSPGQGYNEQFF	TGTGCCAGCAGCTCCCCGGGACAGGGCTACAATGAGCAGTTCTTC
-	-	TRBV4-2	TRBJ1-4	CASSQERGLANEKLFF	TGTGCCAGCAGCCAAGAGCGGGGGCTGGCTAATGAAAAACTGTTTTTT
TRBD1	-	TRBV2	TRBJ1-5	CASRGQGPPQPQHF	TGTGCCAGCAGGGGACAGGGGCCCCCTCAGCCCCAGCATTTT
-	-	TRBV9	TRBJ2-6	CASSRQVSGANVLTF	TGTGCCAGCAGCAGACAAGTTTCTGGGGCCAACGTCCTGACTTTC
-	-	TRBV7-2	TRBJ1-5	CASGGGITQPQHF	TGTGCCAGCGGGGGGGGCATCACTCAGCCCCAGCATTTT
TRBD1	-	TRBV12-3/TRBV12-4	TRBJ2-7	CASSPGQGHEQYF	TGTGCCAGCAGCCCGGGACAGGGTCACGAGCAGTACTTC
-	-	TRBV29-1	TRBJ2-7	CSVYRAYEQYF	TGCAGCGTGTACAGAGCCTACGAGCAGTACTTC
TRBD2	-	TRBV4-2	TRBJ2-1	CASSQSVGGTFF	TGTGCCAGCAGCCAATCTGTGGGAGGGACGTTCTTC
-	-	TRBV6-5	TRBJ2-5	CASSYLRGRDETQYF	TGTGCCAGCAGTTACCTTAGGGGGAGGGACGAGACCCAGTACTTC
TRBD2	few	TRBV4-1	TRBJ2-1	CASSQDLAGARVSPYNEQFF	TGCGCCAGCAGCCAAGATCTAGCGGGAGCTCGGGTCAGTCCCTACAATGAGCAGTTCTTC
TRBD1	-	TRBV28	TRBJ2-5	CASSGRDSAQETQYF	TGTGCCAGCAGTGGTCGGGACAGCGCACAAGAGACCCAGTACTTC
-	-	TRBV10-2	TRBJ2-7	CASSERGPEQYF	TGCGCCAGCAGTGAGCGCGGCCCCGAGCAGTACTTC
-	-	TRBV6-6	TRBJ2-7	CASRQQGGSYEQYF	TGTGCCAGCAGACAACAGGGGGGGTCCTACGAGCAGTACTTC
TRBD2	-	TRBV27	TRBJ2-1	CASSGTSRYNEQFF	TGTGCCAGTTCGGGGACTAGCAGGTACAATGAGCAGTTCTTC
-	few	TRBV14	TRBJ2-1	CASSPLRSGDNNEQFF	TGTGCCAGCAGCCCCTTACGATCGGGGGATAACAATGAGCAGTTCTTC
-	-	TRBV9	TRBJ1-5	CASSVEGGYNQPQHF	TGTGCCAGCAGCGTAGAAGGAGGGTACAATCAGCCCCAGCATTTT
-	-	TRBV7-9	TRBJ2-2	CASSFQITGELFF	TGTGCCAGCAGCTTTCAGATCACCGGGGAGCTGTTTTTT
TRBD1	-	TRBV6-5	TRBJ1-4	CASGTGREKLFF	TGTGCCAGCGGGACAGGGCGGGAAAAACTGTTTTTT
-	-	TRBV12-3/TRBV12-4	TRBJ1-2	CASSFQGGYTF	TGTGCCAGCAGTTTTCAGGGTGGCTACACCTTC
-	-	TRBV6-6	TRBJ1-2	CASRQGYGYTF	TGTGCCAGCAGGCAGGGTTATGGCTACACCTTC
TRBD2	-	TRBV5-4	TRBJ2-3	CASSTGLAGVRADTQYF	TGTGCCAGCAGCACCGGACTAGCGGGCGTACGTGCAGATACGCAGTATTTT
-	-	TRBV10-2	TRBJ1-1	CASKKSSGQLGTEAFF	TGCGCCAGCAAAAAAAGCTCTGGACAGCTGGGCACTGAAGCTTTCTTT
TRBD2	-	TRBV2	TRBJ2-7	CASSAGTSGTNEQYF	TGTGCCAGCAGCGCAGGGACTAGCGGGACGAACGAGCAGTACTTC
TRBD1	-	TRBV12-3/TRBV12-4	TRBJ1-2	CASSQGVGGYTF	TGTGCCAGCAGCCAGGGGGTAGGAGGCTACACCTTC
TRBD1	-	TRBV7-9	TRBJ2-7	CASSLPPDRGHYEQYF	TGTGCCAGCAGCTTACCCCCAGACAGGGGCCACTACGAGCAGTACTTC
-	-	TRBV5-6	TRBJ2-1	CASSRRETSYNEQFF	TGTGCCAGCAGCCGGAGGGAGACTTCCTACAATGAGCAGTTCTTC
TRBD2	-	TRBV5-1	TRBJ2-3	CASSLGTSERTDTQYF	TGCGCCAGCAGCTTGGGGACTAGCGAGAGAACAGATACGCAGTATTTT
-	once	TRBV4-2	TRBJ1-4	CASSQVQNNEKLFF	TGTGCCAGCAGCCAAGTTCAGAACAATGAAAAACTGTTTTTT
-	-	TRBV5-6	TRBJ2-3	CASSFEALGTDTQYF	TGTGCCAGCAGCTTTGAGGCACTAGGCACAGATACGCAGTATTTT
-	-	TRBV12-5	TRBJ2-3	CASGLVGGQGPDTQYF	TGTGCTAGTGGTTTGGTAGGAGGGCAGGGCCCAGATACGCAGTATTTT
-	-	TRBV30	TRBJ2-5	CAWRAWSKETQYF	TGTGCCTGGAGGGCGTGGAGCAAAGAGACCCAGTACTTC
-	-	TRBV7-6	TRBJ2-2	CASSLDVGGSNTGELFF	TGTGCCAGCAGCCTAGACGTTGGGGGGTCTAACACCGGGGAGCTGTTTTTT
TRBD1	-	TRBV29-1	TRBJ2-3	CSVGDSSTDTQYF	TGCAGCGTTGGGGACAGCAGCACAGATACGCAGTATTTT
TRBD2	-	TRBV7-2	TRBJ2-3	CASSGGGAGTDTQYF	TGTGCCAGCAGCGGCGGGGGGGCCGGGACAGATACGCAGTATTTT
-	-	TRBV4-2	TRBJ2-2	CASSIGGSDTGELFF	TGTGCCAGCAGCATCGGTGGTAGCGATACCGGGGAGCTGTTTTTT